This TCR beta chain was captured by sequencing in a study of shared clonotypes between healthy human individuals (TCRdb year 2020). In the study overall: A few men and a couple of women, aged 18 to 49 years, made up the cohort. For each donor, CD4 naive and CD4 memory were each run on three plates, CD8 naive on two plates, and CD8 memory on one plate. Each donor's leukapheresis produced roughly between roughly 0.85 and 9 billion PBMCs. To increase sequencing depth and limit assay-specific biases, different laboratories used diverse techniques to prepare libraries and sequence TCR repertoires. To estimate repertoire size and how much clonotype sharing occurs between individuals, the study deeply sequenced the blood TCR repertoires of five healthy adults. Results and caveats for the whole study, not just this receptor: Compared with non-shared clonotypes, the clonotypes found in all four sorted-subset donors had higher generation probabilities. Across four donors, 5% to 6% of naive CD4, roughly 3.3% of naive CD8, roughly 2.3% of memory CD4, and roughly 0.41% of memory CD8 clonotypes were shared. Larger estimated clonotype richness was generally found for naive subsets than for memory subsets. Even with the large sequencing depth, rarefaction of the sorted-subset datasets indicated that sequencing was incomplete. Based on pairwise subsampling, the degree of clonotype sharing among donors was expected to be affected by sequencing depth. The genetic and exposure-history diversity represented was limited by the small number of donors. Sampling was restricted to blood, and TCR repertoires in tissue are likely to differ from TCR repertoires in blood.

Donors were healthy HIV-negative adults with no recently reported acute infections or vaccinations. Every donor was a Caucasian adult residing in Nashville, Tennessee, USA. CD4+ T cells were enriched by magnetic negative selection, after which naive cells were positively selected on CD45RA and the negative fraction was taken as the memory subset. Blood was obtained by leukapheresis, after which PBMCs were separated by Ficoll-Histopaque density gradient centrifugation and cryopreserved in liquid nitrogen vapor phase. Purity and quantity of every magnetically sorted T cell population were checked by analytical flow cytometry. From each sorted fraction, genomic DNA was isolated and quantified by UV absorbance on a Nanodrop 2000c. TCR CDR3 regions were amplified from genomic DNA by multiplex PCR using the deep immunoSEQ assay. Genomic DNA extracted from each cell subset was distributed evenly over all wells of several immunoSEQ 96-well plates, and each plate served as one replicate. Each replicate PCR for sorted subsets received around 0.2 ug genomic DNA, equal to tens of thousands of T cell genomes. The purified libraries were quantified using a Qubit 3.0 fluorometer, sized with a Bioanalyzer 2100, and then quantified again using the KAPA Library Quantification kit. Every immunoSEQ 96-well plate was sequenced on a dedicated single-read 150-cycle Illumina NextSeq 550 flow cell. Per the source publication's procedure: The immunoSEQ output contained only junctional sequences without quality scores, so filtering could not match that applied to full-length reads. Sequences were annotated with PyIR, a Python wrapper for IgBLAST v1.9, and V/J genes and CDR3 were assigned using IMGT germline references. Reads with weak V/J assignments (E-value above 1e-6), missing CDR3, stop codons, out-of-frame junctions, or ambiguous translated residues were removed. V3J clonotypes were defined by identical inferred V gene, J gene, and CDR3 amino acid sequence. To compute the percentage overlap between repertoires, the number of shared unique clonotypes was divided by the size of the smaller repertoire. Repertoire richness was assessed with RTK rarefaction, the Chao1 estimator, and Recon v2.1 estimates of unobserved clonotypes. OLGA was used to compute generation probabilities for all TCRbeta clonotypes that the gDNA method yielded from a few donors. Not all clones reach the TCRdb copy of this immuneACCESS table, which keeps in-frame sequences only. Checked studies attribute under half of the gap to unresolved V genes and leave the rest unexplained. V and J calls and clone size are copied from that table; D and trimming were computed from the DNA. In this sample the table shows some 2.1 million clones, 90% to 95% of which occur a single time. The biggest ten clones account for roughly 0.13% of the sample.

Worth noting for this clone: Its antigen is not yet known. Base qualities were left out, and no much larger clone turns up one base away.

The CDR1 and CDR2 encoded by the germline V gene are SGHAT and FQNNGV. The cysteine opens and the phenylalanine closes a CDR3 of 15 amino acids. The read is trimmed to its CDR3 DNA, 45 bases read in frame from base 1. Germline trimming amounts to 2 bases on V and 1 base on J, with 3 as the count of junction bases outside the gene matches. The rearranged chain carries TRBV11-2 and TRBJ2-7; 9 nucleotides in the junction match TRBD2. Input material: naive CD4+ T cells sorted from blood. The cell subset or site label, read with the paper, signifies: CD45RA+ positively selected. The TCR sequence derives from a man between 18 and 35 years old in good health. The CDR3 here reads CASSLRLAVSYEQYF. The nucleotides read TGTGCCAGCAGCTTAAGACTAGCGGTGTCCTACGAGCAGTACTTC.